This T cell receptor beta chain was sequenced for a study of technical replicates of blood from several donors. A single count supports this clone. This CDR3 comprises 14 residues. CDR1 is GTSNPN, CDR2 SVGIG, per germline (reference sequence). Trimming removed 4 bases from V and 3 bases from J; junction bases left unmatched: 7. This table comes from immunoSEQ multiplex PCR, and its TCRdb copy is limited to in-frame clones, with some not included. This sample has approximately 31,000 clones, with around nine tenths found just once. The clonotype originates from a human donor in good health. Some clones in this sample may be carry-over from other donors' samples. This rearrangement joins TRBV30 to TRBJ2-7, with 9 positions matching TRBD1. The sample was PBMCs. CDR3 DNA sequence: TGTGCCTGGAAGACGGGACAGGGATTCTACGAGCAGTACTTC. It specifies CAWKTGQGFYEQYF. The full variable domain, completed using reference TRBV30 and TRBJ2-7, is SQTIHQWPATLVQPVGSPLSLECTVEGTSNPNLYWYRQAAGRGLQLLFYSVGIGQISSEVPQNLSASRPQDRQFILSSKKLLLSDSGFYLCAWKTGQGFYEQYFGPGTRLTVT.